Included here is one T cell receptor (beta chain) sequence, with context. TCRdb ran MiXCR on the PCR reads and lists one entry per CDR3 protein. The data show around 300,000 distinct CDR3 sequences, roughly a quarter seen once. The V gene lost 2 bases and the J gene lost 3 bases, with 16 bases spanning the gap. CDR1 is SGHVS and CDR2 is FNYEAQ in the germline V gene. There are 16 residues in the CDR3. The source of the sample is a study of molecular identifiers for immune sequencing clone quantification. V and J are TRBV7-6 and TRBJ1-1, with a possible D match to TRBD1 (5 bases). The receptor was derived from a human donor in good health. Some libraries in this study had Jurkat cell RNA spiked in. The sample was naive CD8+ T cells from blood, with Jurkat cell RNA spiked in. Regarding subset: FACS-sorted CD8+CD4-CCR7+CD45RA+ naive T cells. The CDR3 coding sequence is TGTGCCAGCAGCTTACACCAACGAGGGGCGTACACTGAAGCTTTCTTT. Translation gives CASSLHQRGAYTEAFF. The variable domain in full, completed from reference TRBV7-6 and TRBJ1-1, reads GAGVSQSPRYKVTKRGQDVALRCDPISGHVSLYWYRQALGQGPEFLTYFNYEAQQDKSGLPNDRFSAERPEGSISTLTIQRTEQRDSAMYRCASSLHQRGAYTEAFFGQGTRLTVV.